This passage covers 3 T cell receptor beta chains from one sample sequenced in a study of cytomegalovirus exposure and HLA in healthy donors. Primers: 60 Vbeta forward and 13 Jbeta reverse. Only in-frame clones appear in the TCRdb table, and some are missing; sequencing was by immunoSEQ multiplex PCR. Of roughly 100,000 clones listed, 65% to 80% are singletons. Sequences were obtained from PBMCs. The receptor source for this set is a male donor in good health and CMV-seronegative.

The chain combines TRBV14 with TRBJ2-5; 7 bases line up with TRBD1. The better agreement between TRBJ2-7 and the DNA end casts doubt on the J call. The CDR3 loop spans 15 amino acids. CDR1 SGHDN and CDR2 FVKESK come from the germline V gene. CDR3 bases: TGTGCCAGCAGCCAAGGGGGACAGTGGACCTACGAGCAGTACTTC. It codes for CASSQGGQWTYEQYF.

V usage is TRBV7-2 and J usage is TRBJ2-3, with D unresolved. Germline V gene lookup returns CDR1 SGHTA and CDR2 FQGNSA. V lost 3 bases to trimming and J lost 0 bases, with 7 bases between them. The length of the CDR3 is 14 residues. Written as DNA, the CDR3 is TGTGCCAGCAGCTTGAGTTCTAGCACAGATACGCAGTATTTT. Residues: CASSLSSSTDTQYF.

The chain carries TRBV18 and TRBJ1-1; 7 bases map to TRBD1. V shed 5 bases, J shed 0 bases, and the junction held 3 bases outside the gene matches. This CDR3 comprises 14 residues. Germline-derived CDR1 and CDR2 are KGHSH and LQKENI. DNA of the CDR3: TGTGCCAGCTCAGGACAGGTTGTGAACACTGAAGCTTTCTTT. This sequence encodes CASSGQVVNTEAFF.